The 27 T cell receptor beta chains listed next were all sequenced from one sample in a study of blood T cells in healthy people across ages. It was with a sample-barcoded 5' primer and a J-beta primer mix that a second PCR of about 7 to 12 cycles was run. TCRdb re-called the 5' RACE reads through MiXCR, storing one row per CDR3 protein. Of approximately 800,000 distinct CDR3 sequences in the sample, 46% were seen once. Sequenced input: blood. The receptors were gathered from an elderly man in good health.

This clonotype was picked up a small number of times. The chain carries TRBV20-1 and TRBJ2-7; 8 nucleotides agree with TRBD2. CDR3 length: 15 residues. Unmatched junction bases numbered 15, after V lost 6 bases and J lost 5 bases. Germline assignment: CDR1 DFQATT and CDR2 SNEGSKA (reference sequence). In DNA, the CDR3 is TGCAGTGCCAGTCGGGAGGGCTCCCTCCCCAACGAGCAGTACTTC. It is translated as CSASREGSLPNEQYF.

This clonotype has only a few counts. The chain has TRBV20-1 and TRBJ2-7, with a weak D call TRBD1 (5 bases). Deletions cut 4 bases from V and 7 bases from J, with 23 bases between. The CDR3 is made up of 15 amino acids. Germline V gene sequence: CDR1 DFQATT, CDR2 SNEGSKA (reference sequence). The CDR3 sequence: CSAKSGLDSVREQYF. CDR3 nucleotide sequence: TGCAGTGCTAAGTCTGGTCTTGACAGCGTGAGGGAGCAGTACTTC.

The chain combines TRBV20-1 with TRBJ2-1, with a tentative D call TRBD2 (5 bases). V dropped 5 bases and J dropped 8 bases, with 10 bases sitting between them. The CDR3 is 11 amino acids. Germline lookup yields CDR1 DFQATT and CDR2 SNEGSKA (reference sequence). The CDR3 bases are TGCAGTGCTGGAGGTTGGGATGAGCAGTTCTTC. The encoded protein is CSAGGWDEQFF.

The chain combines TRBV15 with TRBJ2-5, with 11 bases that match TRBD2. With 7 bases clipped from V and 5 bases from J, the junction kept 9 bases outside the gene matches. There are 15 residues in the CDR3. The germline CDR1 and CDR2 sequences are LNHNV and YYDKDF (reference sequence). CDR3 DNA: TGTGCCACCAAGGATATGACTAGCGGGATTGAGACCCAGTACTTC. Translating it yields CATKDMTSGIETQYF.

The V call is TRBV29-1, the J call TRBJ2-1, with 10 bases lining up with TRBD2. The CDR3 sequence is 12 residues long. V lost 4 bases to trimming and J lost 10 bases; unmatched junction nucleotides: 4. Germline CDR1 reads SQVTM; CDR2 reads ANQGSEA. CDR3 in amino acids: CSVGLAGDEQFF. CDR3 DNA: TGCAGCGTTGGGCTAGCGGGAGACGAGCAGTTCTTC.

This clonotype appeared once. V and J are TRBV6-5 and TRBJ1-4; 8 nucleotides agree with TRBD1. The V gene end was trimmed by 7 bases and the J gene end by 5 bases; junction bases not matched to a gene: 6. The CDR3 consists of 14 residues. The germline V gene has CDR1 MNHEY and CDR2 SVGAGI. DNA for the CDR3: TGTGCCAGCAAACAGGGGGGAGGGAATGAAAAACTGTTTTTT. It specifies CASKQGGGNEKLFF.

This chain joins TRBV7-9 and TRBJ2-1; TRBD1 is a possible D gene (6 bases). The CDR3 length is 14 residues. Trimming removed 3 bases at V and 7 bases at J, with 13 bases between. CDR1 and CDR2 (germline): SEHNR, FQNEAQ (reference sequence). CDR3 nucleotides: TGTGCCAGCAGCTTTGTAGGGGGTAAAAATGAGCAGTTCTTC. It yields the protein CASSFVGGKNEQFF.

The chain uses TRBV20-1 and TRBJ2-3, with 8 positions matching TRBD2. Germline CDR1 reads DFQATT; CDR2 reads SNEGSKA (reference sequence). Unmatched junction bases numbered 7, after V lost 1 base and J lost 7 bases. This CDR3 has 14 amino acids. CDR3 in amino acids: CSARGREEKNTQYF. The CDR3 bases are TGCAGTGCTAGAGGGCGGGAGGAAAAGAATACGCAGTATTTT.

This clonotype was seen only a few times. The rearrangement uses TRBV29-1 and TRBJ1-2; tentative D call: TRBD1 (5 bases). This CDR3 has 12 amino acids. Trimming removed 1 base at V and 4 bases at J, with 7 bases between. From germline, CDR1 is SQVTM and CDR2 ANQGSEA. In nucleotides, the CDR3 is TGCAGCGTTGAAGGACAGCTCTATGGCTACACCTTC. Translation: CSVEGQLYGYTF.

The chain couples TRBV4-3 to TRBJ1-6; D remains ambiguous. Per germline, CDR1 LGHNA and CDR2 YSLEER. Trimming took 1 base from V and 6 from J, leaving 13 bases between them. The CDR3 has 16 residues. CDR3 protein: CASSQGLDPGNSPLHF. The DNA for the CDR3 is TGCGCCAGCAGCCAAGGGCTGGATCCGGGTAATTCACCCCTCCACTTT.

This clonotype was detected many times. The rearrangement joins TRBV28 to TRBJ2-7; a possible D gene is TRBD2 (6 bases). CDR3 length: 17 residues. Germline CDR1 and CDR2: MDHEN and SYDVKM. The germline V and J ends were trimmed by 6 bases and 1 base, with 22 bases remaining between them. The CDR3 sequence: CASRWGTSPWGSYEQYF. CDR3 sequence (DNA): TGTGCCAGCAGGTGGGGGACTTCCCCGTGGGGGTCCTACGAGCAGTACTTC.

CDR3 residues: CASSFEGLGNEQFF. The CDR3 coding sequence is TGTGCCAGCAGCTTCGAGGGGCTCGGCAATGAGCAGTTCTTC. The chain carries TRBV7-2 and TRBJ2-1; D possibly uses TRBD1 or TRBD2 (5 bases each). V gave up 3 bases and J gave up 6 bases, with 12 bases separating them. This CDR3 is built from 14 residues. The germline V gene encodes CDR1 SGHTA and CDR2 FQGNSA.

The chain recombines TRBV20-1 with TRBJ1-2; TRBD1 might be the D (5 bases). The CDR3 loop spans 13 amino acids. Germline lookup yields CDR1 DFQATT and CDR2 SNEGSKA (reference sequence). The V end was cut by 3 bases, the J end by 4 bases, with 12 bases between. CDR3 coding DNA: TGCAGTGCTAGGATACTGGGACTCTATGGCTACACCTTC. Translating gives CSARILGLYGYTF.

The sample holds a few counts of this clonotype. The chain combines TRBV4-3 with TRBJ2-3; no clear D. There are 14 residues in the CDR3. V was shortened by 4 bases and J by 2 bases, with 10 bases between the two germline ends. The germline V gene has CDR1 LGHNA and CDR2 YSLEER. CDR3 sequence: CASSPETNTDTQYF. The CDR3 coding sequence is TGCGCCAGCAGCCCGGAAACGAACACAGATACGCAGTATTTT.

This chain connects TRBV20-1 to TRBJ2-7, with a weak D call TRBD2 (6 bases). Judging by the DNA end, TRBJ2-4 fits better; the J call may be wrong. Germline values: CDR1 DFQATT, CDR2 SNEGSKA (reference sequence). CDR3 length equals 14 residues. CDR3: CSAKLGGGGNIQYF. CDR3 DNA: TGCAGTGCAAAACTAGGTGGGGGAGGAAACATTCAGTACTTC.

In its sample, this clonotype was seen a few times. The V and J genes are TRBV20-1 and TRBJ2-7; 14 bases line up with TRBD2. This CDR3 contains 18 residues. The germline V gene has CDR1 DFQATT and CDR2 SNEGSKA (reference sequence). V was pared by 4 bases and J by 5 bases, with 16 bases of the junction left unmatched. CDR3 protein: CSAIFISGTSGSLDEQYF. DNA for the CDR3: TGCAGTGCTATCTTTATTTCCGGGACTAGCGGGAGCCTCGACGAGCAGTACTTC.

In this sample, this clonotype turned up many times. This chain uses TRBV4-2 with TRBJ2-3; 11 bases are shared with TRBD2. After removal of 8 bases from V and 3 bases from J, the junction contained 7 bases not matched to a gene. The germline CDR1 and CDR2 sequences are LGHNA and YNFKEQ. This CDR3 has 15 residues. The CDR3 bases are TGTGCCAGCGGGCCACTAGCGGGAGTTACAGATACGCAGTATTTT. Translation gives CASGPLAGVTDTQYF.

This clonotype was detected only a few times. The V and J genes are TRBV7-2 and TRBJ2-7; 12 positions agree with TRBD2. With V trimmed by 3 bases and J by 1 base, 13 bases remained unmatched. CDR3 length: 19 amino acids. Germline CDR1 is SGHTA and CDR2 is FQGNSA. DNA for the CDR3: TGTGCCAGCAGCTTCCCGAGCGGGGGACTAGCGGGTTTTTCCTACGAGCAGTACTTC. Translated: CASSFPSGGLAGFSYEQYF.

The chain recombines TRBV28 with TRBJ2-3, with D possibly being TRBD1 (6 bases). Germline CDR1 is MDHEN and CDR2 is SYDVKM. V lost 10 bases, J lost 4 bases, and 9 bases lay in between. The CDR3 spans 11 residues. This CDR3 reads CATSGADTQYF. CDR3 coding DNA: TGTGCCACTTCAGGGGCAGATACGCAGTATTTT.

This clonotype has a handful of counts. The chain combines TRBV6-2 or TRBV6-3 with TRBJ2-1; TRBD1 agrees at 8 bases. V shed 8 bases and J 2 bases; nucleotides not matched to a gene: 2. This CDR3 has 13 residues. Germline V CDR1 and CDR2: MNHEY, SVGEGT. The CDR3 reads CASGQGTYNEQFF. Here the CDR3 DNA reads TGTGCCAGCGGACAGGGAACCTACAATGAGCAGTTCTTC.

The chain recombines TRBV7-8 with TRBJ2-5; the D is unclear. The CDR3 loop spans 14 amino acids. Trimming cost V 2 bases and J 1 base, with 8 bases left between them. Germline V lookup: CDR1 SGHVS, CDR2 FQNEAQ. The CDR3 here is CASSLPGRQETQYF. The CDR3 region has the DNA TGTGCCAGCAGCTTACCGGGCCGCCAAGAGACCCAGTACTTC.

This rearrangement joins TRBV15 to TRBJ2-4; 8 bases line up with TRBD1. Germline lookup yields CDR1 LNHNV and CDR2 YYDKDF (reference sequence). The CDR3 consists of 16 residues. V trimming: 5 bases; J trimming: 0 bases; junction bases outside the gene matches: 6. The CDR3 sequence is CATSVKGQGAKNIQYF. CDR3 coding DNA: TGTGCCACCAGCGTTAAAGGACAGGGAGCCAAAAACATTCAGTACTTC. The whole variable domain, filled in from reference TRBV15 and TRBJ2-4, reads DAMVIQNPRYQVTQFGKPVTLSCSQTLNHNVMYWYQQKSSQAPKLLFHYYDKDFNNEADTPDNFQSRRPNTSFCFLDIRSPGLGDTAMYLCATSVKGQGAKNIQYFGAGTRLSVL.

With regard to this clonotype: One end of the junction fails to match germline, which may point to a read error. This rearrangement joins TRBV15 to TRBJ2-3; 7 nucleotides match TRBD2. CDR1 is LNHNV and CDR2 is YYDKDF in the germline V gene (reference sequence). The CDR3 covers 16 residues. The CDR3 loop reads CATGRDGRGGTDTQYF. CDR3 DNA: TGTGCCACCGGCAGAGATGGGAGGGGAGGCACAGATACGCAGTATTTT.

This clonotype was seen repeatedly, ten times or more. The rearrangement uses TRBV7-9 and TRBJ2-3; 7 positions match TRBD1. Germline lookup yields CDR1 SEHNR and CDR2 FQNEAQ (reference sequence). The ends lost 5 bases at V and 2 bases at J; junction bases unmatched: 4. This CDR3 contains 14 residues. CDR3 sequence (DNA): TGTGCCAGCAGCAGGGGGCTGATCACAGATACGCAGTATTTT. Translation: CASSRGLITDTQYF.

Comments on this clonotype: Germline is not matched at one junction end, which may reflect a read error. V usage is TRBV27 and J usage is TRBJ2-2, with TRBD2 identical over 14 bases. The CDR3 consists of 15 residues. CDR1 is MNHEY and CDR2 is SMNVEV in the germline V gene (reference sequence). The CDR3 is CAGSWTSGRFGELFF. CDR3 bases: TGTGCCGGCAGTTGGACTAGCGGGAGGTTCGGGGAGCTGTTTTTT.

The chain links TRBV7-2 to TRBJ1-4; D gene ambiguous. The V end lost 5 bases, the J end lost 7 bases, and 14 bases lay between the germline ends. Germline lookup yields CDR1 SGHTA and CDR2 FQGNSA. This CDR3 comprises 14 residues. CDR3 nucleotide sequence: TGTGCCAGCAGCCCTGGGTCGTACCCTGAAAAACTGTTTTTT. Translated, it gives CASSPGSYPEKLFF.

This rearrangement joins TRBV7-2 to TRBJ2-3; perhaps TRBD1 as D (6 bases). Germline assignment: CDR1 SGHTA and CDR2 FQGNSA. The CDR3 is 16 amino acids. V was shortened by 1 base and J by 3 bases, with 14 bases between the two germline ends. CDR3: CASSLVTGFRTDTQYF. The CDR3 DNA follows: TGTGCCAGCAGCTTAGTAACAGGGTTCAGGACAGATACGCAGTATTTT.